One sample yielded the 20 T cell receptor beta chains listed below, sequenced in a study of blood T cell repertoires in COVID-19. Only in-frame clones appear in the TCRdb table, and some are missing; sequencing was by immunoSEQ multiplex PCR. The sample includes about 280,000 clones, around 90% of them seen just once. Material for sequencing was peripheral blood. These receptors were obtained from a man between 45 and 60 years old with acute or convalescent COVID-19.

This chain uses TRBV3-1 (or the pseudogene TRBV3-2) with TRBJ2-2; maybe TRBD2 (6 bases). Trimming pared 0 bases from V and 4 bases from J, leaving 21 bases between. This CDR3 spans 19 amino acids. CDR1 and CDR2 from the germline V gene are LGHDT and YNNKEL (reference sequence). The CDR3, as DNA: TGTGCCAGCAGCCAAGACCCCCCTGACTGGACTACGGGCACCGGGGAGCTGTTTTTT. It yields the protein CASSQDPPDWTTGTGELFF.

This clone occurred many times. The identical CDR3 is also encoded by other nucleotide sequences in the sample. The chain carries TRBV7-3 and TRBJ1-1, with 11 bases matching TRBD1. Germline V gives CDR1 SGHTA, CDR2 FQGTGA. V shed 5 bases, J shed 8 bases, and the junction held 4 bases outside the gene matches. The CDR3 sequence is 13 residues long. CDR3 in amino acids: CASSPGTGGEAFF. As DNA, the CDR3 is TGTGCCAGCAGCCCCGGGACAGGGGGAGAAGCTTTCTTT. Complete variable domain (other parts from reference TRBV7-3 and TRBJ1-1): GAGVSQTPSNKVTEKGKYVELRCDPISGHTALYWYRQSLGQGPEFLIYFQGTGAADDSGLPNDRFFAVRPEGSVSTLKIQRTERGDSAVYLCASSPGTGGEAFFGQGTRLTVV.

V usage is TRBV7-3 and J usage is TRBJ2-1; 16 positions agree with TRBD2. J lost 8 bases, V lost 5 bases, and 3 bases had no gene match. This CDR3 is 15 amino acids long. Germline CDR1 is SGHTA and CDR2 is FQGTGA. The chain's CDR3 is CASSGGTSGRDEQFF. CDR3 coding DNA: TGTGCCAGCAGCGGTGGGACTAGCGGGAGGGATGAGCAGTTCTTC.

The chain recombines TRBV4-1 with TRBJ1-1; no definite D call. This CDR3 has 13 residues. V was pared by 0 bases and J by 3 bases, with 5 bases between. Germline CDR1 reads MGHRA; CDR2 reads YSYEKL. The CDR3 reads CASSQDGYTEAFF. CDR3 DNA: TGCGCCAGCAGCCAAGACGGGTACACTGAAGCTTTCTTT.

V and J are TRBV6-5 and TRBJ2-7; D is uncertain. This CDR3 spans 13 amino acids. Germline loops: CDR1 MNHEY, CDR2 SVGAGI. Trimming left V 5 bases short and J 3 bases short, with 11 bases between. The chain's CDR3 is CASSLGAFYEQYF. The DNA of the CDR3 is TGTGCCAGCAGTCTCGGTGCCTTCTACGAGCAGTACTTC.

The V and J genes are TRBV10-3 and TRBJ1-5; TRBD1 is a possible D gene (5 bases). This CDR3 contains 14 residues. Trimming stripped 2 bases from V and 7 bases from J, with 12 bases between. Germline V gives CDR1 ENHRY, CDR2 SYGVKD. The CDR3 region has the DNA TGTGCCATCAGTGAGGGGCAGGGAGGACAGCCCCAGCATTTT. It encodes CAISEGQGGQPQHF.

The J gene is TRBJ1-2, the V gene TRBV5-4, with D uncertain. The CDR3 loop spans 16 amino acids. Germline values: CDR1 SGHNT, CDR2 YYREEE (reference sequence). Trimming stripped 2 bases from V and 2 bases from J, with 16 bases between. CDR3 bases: TGTGCCAGCAGCTTTTCGTGGGGAGGGCCCAACTATGGCTACACCTTC. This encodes CASSFSWGGPNYGYTF.

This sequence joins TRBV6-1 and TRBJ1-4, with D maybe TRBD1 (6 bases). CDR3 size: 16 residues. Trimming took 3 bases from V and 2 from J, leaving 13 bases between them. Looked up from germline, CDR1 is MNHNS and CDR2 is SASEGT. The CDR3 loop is CASSDRGPGTNEKLFF. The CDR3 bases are TGTGCCAGCAGTGACAGGGGCCCGGGGACTAATGAAAAACTGTTTTTT.

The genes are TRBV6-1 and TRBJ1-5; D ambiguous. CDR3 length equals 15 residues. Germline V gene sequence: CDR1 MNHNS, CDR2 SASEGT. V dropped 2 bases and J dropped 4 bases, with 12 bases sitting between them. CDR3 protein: CASSETAAGNQPQHF. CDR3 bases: TGTGCCAGCAGTGAAACGGCAGCCGGGAATCAGCCCCAGCATTTT.

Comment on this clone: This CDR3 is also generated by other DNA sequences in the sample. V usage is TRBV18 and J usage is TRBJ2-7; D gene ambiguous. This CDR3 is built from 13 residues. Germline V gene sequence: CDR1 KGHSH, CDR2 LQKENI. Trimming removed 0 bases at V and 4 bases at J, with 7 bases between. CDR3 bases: TGTGCCAGCTCACCACCGGAGAGATACGAGCAGTACTTC. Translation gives CASSPPERYEQYF.

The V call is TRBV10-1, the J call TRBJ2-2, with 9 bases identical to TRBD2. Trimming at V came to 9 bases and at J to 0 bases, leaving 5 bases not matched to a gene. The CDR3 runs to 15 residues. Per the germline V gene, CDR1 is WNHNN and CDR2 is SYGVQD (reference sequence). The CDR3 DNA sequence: TGCGCCAGTCCCAGCGGGGGGACGAACACCGGGGAGCTGTTTTTT. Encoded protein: CASPSGGTNTGELFF.

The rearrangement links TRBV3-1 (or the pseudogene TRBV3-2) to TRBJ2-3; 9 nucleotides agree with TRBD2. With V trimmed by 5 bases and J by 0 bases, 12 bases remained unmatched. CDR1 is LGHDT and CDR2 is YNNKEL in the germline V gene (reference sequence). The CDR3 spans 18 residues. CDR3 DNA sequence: TGTGCCAGCAGCAAAGGGCTAGCGGGGACCTCTAGCACAGATACGCAGTATTTT. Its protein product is CASSKGLAGTSSTDTQYF.

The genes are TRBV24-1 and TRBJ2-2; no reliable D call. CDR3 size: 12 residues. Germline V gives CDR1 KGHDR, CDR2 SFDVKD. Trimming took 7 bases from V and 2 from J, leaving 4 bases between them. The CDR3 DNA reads TGTGCCACCAGCCTCAACACCGGGGAGCTGTTTTTT. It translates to CATSLNTGELFF.

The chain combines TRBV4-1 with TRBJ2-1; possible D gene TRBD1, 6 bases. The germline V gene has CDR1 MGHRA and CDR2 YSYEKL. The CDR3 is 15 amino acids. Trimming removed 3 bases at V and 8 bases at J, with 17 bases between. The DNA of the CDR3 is TGCGCCAGCAGCCAGAGGGGGATGCAATTGGATGAGCAGTTCTTC. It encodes CASSQRGMQLDEQFF.

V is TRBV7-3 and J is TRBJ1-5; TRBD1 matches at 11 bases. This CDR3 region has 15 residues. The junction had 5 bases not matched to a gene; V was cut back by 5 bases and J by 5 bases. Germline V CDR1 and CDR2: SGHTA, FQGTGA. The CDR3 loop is CASSRTGGTDQPQHF. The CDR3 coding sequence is TGTGCCAGCAGCCGGACAGGGGGCACGGATCAGCCCCAGCATTTT.

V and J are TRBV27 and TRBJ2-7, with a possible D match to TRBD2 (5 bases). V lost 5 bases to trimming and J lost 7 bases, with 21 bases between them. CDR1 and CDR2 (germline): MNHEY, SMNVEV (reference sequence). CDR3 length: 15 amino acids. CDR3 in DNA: TGTGCCAGCAGTCCCTACCCCGGGGTTTTGAGGGAGCAGTACTTC. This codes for CASSPYPGVLREQYF.

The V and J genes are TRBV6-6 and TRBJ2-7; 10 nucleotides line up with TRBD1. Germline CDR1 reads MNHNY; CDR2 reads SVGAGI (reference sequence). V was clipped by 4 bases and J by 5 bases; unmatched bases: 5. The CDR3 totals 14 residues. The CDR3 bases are TGTGCCAGCAGTTCGACAGGGGGCAAGGACGAGCAGTACTTC. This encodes CASSSTGGKDEQYF.

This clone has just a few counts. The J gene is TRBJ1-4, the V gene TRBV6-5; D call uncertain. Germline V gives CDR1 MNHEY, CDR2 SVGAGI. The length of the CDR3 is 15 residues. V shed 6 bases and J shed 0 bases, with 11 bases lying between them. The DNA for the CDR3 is TGTGCCAGCAGCAAACTCACCTCAACTAATGAAAAACTGTTTTTT. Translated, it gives CASSKLTSTNEKLFF.

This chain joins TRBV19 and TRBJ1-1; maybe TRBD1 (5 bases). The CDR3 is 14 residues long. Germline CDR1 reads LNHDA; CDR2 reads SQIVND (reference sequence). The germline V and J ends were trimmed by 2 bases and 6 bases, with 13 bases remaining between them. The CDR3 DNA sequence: TGTGCCAGTAGTATAAGGGCGCAGGGCGCTGAAGCTTTCTTT. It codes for CASSIRAQGAEAFF.

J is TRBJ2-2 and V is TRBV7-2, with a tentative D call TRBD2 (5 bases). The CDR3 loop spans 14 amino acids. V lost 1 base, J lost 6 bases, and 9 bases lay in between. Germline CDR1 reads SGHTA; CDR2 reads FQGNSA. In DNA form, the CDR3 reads TGTGCCAGCAGCTTAGGAGCGGTACCCGGGGAGCTGTTTTTT. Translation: CASSLGAVPGELFF.